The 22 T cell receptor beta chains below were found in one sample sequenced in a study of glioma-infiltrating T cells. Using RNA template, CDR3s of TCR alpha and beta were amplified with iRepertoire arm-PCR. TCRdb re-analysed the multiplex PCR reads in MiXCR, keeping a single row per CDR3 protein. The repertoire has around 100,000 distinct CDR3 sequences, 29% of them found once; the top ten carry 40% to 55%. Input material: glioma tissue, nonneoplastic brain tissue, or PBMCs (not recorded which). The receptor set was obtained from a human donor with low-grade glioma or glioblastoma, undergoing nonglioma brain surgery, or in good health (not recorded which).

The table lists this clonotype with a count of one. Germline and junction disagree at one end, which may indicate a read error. The CDR3 DNA is TGCGCCAGCAGCTTGGGACAGATAGAAGAGACCCAGTACTTC. It codes for CASSLGQIEETQYF. This rearrangement joins TRBV28 to TRBJ2-5; 7 bases agree with TRBD1. This CDR3 is built from 14 residues. Germline V gives CDR1 MDHEN, CDR2 SYDVKM.

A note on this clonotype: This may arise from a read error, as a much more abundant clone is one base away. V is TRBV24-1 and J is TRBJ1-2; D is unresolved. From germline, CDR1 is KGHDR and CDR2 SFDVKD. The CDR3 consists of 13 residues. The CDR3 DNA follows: TGTGCCACCAGTGATTTGACAGAACCCGGCTACGCCTTC. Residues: CATSDLTEPGYAF.

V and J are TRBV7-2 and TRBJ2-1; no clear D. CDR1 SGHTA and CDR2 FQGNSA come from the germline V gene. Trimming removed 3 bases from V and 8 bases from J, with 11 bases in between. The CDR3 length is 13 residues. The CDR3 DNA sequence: TGTGCCAGCAGCTTTGGGCGGATGGATGAGCAGTTCTTC. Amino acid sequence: CASSFGRMDEQFF. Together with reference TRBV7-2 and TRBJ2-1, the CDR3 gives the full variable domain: GAGVSQSPSNKVTEKGKDVELRCDPISGHTALYWYRQSLGQGLEFLIYFQGNSAPDKSGLPSDRFSAERTGGSVSTLTIQRTQQEDSAVYLCASSFGRMDEQFFGPGTRLTVL.

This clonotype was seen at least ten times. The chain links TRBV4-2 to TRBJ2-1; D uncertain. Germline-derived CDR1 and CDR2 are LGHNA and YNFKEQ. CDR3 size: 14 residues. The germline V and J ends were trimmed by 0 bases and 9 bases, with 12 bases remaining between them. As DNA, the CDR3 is TGTGCCAGCAGCCAAGAACTCTTGTACGGTGAGCAGTTCTTC. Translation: CASSQELLYGEQFF.

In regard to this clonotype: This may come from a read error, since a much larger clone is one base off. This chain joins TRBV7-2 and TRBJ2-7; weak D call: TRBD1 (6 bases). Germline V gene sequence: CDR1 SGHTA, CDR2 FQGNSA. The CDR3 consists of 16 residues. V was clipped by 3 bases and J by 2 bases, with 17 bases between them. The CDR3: CASSFPGHQGPYEQYF. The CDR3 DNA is TGTGCCAGCAGCTTTCCGGGACACCAGGGCCCCTACGAGCAGTACTTC. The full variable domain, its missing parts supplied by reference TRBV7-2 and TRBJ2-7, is GAGVSQSPSNKVTEKGKDVELRCDPISGHTALYWYRQSLGQGLEFLIYFQGNSAPDKSGLPSDRFSAERTGGSVSTLTIQRTQQEDSAVYLCASSFPGHQGPYEQYFGPGTRLTVT.

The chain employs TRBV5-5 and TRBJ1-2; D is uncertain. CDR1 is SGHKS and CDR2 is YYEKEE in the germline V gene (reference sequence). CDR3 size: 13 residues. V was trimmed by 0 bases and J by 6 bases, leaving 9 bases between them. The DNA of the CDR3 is TGTGCCAGCAGCTTGGTACAGAGGGATGGCTACACCTTC. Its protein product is CASSLVQRDGYTF.

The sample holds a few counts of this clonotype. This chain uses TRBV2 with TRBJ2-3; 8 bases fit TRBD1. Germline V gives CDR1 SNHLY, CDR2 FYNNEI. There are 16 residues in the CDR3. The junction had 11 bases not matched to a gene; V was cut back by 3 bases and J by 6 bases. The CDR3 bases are TGTGCCAGCAGTGAGGCTAGGACAGGGCCTGGGGATACGCAGTATTTT. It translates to CASSEARTGPGDTQYF.

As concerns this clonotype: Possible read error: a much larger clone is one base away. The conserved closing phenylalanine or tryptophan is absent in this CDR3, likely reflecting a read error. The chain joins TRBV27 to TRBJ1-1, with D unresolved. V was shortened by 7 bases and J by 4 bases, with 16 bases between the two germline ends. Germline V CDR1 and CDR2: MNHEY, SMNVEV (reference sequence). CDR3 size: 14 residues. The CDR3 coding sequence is TGTGCCAGCACCCCGCTGCCTTTAGGCACTGAAGCTTTCCTT. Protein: CASTPLPLGTEAFL.

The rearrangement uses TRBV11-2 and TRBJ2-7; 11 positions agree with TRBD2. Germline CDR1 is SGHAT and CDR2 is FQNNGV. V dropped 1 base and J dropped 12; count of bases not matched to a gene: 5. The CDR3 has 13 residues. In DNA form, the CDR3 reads TGTGCCAGCAGCTTAGTACTAGCGGGGGAGTTGTACTTC. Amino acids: CASSLVLAGELYF. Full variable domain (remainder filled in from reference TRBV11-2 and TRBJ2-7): EAGVAQSPRYKIIEKRQSVAFWCNPISGHATLYWYQQILGQGPKLLIQFQNNGVVDDSQLPKDRFSAERLKGVDSTLKIQPAKLEDSAVYLCASSLVLAGELYFGPGTRLTVT.

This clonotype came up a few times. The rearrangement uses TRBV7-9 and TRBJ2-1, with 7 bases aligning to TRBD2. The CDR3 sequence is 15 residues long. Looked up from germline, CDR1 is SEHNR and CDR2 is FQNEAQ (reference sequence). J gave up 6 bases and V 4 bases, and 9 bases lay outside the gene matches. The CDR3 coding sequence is TGTGCCAGCAGCTCAAGCGGGGCTACGCTCAATGAGCAGTTCTTC. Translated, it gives CASSSSGATLNEQFF. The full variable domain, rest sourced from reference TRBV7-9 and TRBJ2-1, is DTGVSQNPRHKITKRGQNVTFRCDPISEHNRLYWYRQTLGQGPEFLTYFQNEAQLEKSRLLSDRFSAERPKGSFSTLEIQRTEQGDSAMYLCASSSSGATLNEQFFGPGTRLTVL.

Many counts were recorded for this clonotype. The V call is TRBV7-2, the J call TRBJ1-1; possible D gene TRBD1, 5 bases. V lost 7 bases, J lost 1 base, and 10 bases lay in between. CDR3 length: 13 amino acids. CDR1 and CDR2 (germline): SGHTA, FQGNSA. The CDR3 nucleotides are TGTGCCAGCACCCTTGACAGGAACACTGAAGCTTTCTTT. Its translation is CASTLDRNTEAFF. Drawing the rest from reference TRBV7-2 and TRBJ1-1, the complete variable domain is GAGVSQSPSNKVTEKGKDVELRCDPISGHTALYWYRQSLGQGLEFLIYFQGNSAPDKSGLPSDRFSAERTGGSVSTLTIQRTQQEDSAVYLCASTLDRNTEAFFGQGTRLTVV.

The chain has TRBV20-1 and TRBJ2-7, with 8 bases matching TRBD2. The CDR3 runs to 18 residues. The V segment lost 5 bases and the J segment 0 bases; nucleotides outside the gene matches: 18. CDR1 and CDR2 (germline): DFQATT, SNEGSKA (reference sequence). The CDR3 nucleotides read TGCAGTGCTCCTACCGGGCTAGCGGGCGATGTGAGCTCCTACGAGCAGTACTTC. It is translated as CSAPTGLAGDVSSYEQYF.

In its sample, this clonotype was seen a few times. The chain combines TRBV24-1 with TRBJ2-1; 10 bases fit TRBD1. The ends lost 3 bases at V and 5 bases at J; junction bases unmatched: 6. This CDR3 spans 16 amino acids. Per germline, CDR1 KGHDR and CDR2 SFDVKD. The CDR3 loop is CATSDTGTGVHNEQFF. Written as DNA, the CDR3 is TGTGCCACCAGTGATACCGGGACAGGGGTCCACAATGAGCAGTTCTTC.

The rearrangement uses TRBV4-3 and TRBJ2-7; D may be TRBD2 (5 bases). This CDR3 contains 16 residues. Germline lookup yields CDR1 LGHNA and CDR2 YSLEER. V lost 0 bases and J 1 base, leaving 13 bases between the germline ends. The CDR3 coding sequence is TGCGCCAGCAGCCAAGAGTCCACTCCGGGGTCCTACGAGCAGTACTTC. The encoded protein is CASSQESTPGSYEQYF.

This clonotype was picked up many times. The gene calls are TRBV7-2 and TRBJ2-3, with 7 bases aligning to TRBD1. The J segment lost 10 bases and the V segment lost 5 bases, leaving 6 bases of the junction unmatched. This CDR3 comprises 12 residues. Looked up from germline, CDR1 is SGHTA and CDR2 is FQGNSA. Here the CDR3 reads CASSLYRGSQYF. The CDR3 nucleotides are TGTGCCAGCAGCCTGTACAGGGGTTCGCAGTATTTT.

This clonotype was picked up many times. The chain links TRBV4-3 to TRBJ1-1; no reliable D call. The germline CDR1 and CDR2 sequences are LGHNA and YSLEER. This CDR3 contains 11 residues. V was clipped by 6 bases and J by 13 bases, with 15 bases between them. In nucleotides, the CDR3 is TGCGCCAGCAGGGCGGAGGGAATATTTTTCTTT. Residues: CASRAEGIFFF.

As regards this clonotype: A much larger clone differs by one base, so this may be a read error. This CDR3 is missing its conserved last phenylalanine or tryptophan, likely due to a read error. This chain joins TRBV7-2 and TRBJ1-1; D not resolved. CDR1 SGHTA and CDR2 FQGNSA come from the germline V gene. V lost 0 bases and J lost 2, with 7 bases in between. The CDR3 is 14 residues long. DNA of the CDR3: TGTGCCAGCAGCTTAGCACAGACCAACACTGAAGCTTTCCTT. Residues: CASSLAQTNTEAFL.

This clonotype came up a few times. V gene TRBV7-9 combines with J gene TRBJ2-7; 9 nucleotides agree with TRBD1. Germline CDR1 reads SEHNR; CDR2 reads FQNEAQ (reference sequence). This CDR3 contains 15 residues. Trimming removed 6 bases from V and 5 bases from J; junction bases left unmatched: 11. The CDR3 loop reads CASRTGTGSPHEQYF. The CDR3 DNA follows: TGTGCCAGCAGGACCGGGACAGGGAGTCCCCACGAGCAGTACTTC.

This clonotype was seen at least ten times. The CDR3 DNA sequence: TGTGCCAGCAGTTCCCGACAGCCTTGGTACGAGCAGTACTTC. Protein sequence: CASSSRQPWYEQYF. The chain links TRBV6-1 to TRBJ2-7; a weak D match, TRBD1 (5 bases). V shed 5 bases and J shed 4 bases, with 15 bases lying between them. CDR1 and CDR2 (germline): MNHNS, SASEGT. This CDR3 contains 14 residues.

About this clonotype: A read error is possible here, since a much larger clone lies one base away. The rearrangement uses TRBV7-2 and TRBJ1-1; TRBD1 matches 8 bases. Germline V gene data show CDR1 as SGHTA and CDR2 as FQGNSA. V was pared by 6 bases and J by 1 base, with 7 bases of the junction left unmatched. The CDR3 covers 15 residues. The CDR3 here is CASRYAGTGNTEAFF. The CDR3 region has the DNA TGTGCCAGCAGATATGCCGGGACAGGGAACACTGAAGCTTTCTTT.

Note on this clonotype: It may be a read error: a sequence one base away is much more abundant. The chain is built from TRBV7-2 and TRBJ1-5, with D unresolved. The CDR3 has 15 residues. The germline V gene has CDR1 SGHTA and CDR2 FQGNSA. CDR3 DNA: TGTGCCAGCAGCTTAACCGGTTATAGCAATCAGCCCCGGCATTTT. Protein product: CASSLTGYSNQPRHF.

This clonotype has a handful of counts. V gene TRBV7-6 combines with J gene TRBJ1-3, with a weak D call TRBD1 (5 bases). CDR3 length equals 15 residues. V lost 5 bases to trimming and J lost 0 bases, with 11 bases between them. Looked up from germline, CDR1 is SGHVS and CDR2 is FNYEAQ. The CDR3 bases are TGTGCCAGCAGCCTCGACAGCCACTCTGGAAACACCATATATTTT. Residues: CASSLDSHSGNTIYF.